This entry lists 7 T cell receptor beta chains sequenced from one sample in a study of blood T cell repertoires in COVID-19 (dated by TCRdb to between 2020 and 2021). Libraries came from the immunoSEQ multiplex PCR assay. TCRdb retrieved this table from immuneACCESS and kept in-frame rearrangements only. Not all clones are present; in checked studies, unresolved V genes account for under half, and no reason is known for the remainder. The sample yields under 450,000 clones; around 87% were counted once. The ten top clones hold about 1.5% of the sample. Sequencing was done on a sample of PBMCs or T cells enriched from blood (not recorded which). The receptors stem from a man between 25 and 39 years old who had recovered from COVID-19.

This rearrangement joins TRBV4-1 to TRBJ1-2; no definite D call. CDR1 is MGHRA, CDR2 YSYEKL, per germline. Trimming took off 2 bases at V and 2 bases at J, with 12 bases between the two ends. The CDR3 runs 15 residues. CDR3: CASSQSIGRNYGYTF. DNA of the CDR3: TGCGCCAGCAGCCAATCAATTGGGCGAAACTATGGCTACACCTTC.

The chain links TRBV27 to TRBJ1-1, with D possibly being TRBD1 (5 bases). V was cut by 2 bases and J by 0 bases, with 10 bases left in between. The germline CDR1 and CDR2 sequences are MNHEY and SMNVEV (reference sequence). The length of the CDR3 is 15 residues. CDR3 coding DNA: TGTGCCAGCAGTTTAGGGGCAGGGATGAACACTGAAGCTTTCTTT. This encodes CASSLGAGMNTEAFF.

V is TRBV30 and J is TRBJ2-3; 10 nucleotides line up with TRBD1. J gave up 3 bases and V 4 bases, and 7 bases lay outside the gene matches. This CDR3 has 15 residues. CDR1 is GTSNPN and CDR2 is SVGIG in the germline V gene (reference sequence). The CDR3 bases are TGTGCCTGGACCGGGACAGGGGTCCGAACAGATACGCAGTATTTT. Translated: CAWTGTGVRTDTQYF.

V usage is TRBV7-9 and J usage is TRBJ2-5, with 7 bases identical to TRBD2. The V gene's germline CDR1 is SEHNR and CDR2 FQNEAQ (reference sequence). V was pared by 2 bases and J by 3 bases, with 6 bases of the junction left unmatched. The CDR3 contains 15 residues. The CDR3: CASSLRLAAKETQYF. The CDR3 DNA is TGTGCCAGCAGCTTAAGGCTAGCGGCTAAAGAGACCCAGTACTTC.

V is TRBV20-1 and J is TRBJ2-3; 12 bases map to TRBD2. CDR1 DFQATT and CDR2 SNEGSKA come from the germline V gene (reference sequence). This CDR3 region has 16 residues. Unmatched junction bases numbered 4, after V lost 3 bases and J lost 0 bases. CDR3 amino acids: CSASPGLAGSTDTQYF. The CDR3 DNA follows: TGCAGTGCTAGTCCCGGACTAGCGGGAAGCACAGATACGCAGTATTTT.

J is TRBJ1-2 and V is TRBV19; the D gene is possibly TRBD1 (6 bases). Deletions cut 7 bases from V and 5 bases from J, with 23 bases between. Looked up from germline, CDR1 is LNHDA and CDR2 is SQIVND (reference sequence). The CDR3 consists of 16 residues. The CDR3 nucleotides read TGTGCCAGTACTGAACGGACAGCCTCTGGAGGATATGGCTACACCTTC. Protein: CASTERTASGGYGYTF. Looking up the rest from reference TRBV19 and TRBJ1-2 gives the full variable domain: DGGITQSPKYLFRKEGQNVTLSCEQNLNHDAMYWYRQDPGQGLRLIYYSQIVNDFQKGDIAEGYSVSREKKESFPLTVTSAQKNPTAFYLCASTERTASGGYGYTFGSGTRLTVV.

The DNA for the CDR3 is TGTGCCAGCAGCTTATTACAGAGCCTCTATGGCTACACCTTC. Its protein is CASSLLQSLYGYTF. V is TRBV7-9 and J is TRBJ1-2, with unresolved D. With 2 bases removed from V and 4 bases from J, the gap between germline ends came to 11 bases. Germline V gene sequence: CDR1 SEHNR, CDR2 FQNEAQ (reference sequence). The CDR3 sequence is 14 residues long.